One sample yielded the 23 T cell receptor beta chains listed below, sequenced in a study of regulatory T cells in long-lasting Graves disease. Time point: persistent/refractory GD, antithyroid drugs over 5 years with positive TRAb. RNA isolated from PBMCs was used to make the TCR library. Both iRepertoire HTBI primers and Arm-PCR of CDR3 regions were used to build the TCR beta libraries. Using its own MiXCR run on the multiplex PCR reads, TCRdb lists one record per CDR3 protein. The sample consists of a few hundred thousand distinct CDR3 sequences, about 22% of them appearing once. Sample: peripheral blood mononuclear cells (PBMCs), taken when the disease was refractory, from a patient treated with antithyroid drugs. These receptors were collected from a female donor with Graves disease.

This clonotype was counted at least ten times. V is TRBV28 and J is TRBJ2-5, with 7 bases fitting TRBD1. The CDR3 runs 16 residues. V was clipped by 5 bases and J by 2 bases; unmatched bases: 11. The germline gives CDR1 MDHEN, CDR2 SYDVKM. CDR3 DNA: TGTGCCAGCAGTCGACAAGGGACAGCTCCGCAAGAGACCCAGTACTTC. Translating it yields CASSRQGTAPQETQYF.

This clonotype has at least ten counts. The CDR3 is CASSLDLGGSEQYF. The DNA of the CDR3 is TGTGCCAGCAGCTTAGATCTGGGGGGAAGCGAGCAGTACTTC. The rearrangement links TRBV7-2 to TRBJ2-7; D might be TRBD2 (6 bases). Per the germline V gene, CDR1 is SGHTA and CDR2 is FQGNSA. The V gene lost 1 base and the J gene lost 6 bases, with 13 bases spanning the gap. CDR3 length: 14 residues.

This clonotype appeared once. The junction departs from germline at one end; a sequencing error may be responsible. The chain employs TRBV7-2 and TRBJ1-1, with D unclear. This CDR3 region has 14 residues. Germline V gene data show CDR1 as SGHTA and CDR2 as FQGNSA. CDR3 in DNA: TGTGCCGGCAGCTTAGGGAGGGTGAACACTGAAGCTTTCTTT. This sequence encodes CAGSLGRVNTEAFF.

On this clonotype: A much larger clone lies a single base off, so this may be a read error. The chain links TRBV20-1 to TRBJ1-5, with a tentative D call TRBD1 (6 bases). This CDR3 region has 14 residues. Looked up from germline, CDR1 is DFQATT and CDR2 is SNEGSKA (reference sequence). The CDR3 here is CSASRGTSNRPQHF. The CDR3 nucleotides read TGCAGTGCTAGCCGGGGGACAAGCAATCGGCCCCAGCATTTT.

V is TRBV16 and J is TRBJ2-5, with TRBD1 matching over 7 bases. The ends lost 0 bases at V and 2 bases at J; junction bases unmatched: 6. The germline V gene has CDR1 KGHSY and CDR2 FQNENV. The CDR3 extends over 16 amino acids. CDR3 sequence (DNA): TGTGCCAGCAGCCAATCAAGAGGGGGCGGGCAAGAGACCCAGTACTTC. Encoded protein: CASSQSRGGGQETQYF.

The gene calls are TRBV14 and TRBJ1-3; perhaps TRBD1 as D (5 bases). Trimming took off 1 base at V and 2 bases at J, with 6 bases between the two ends. The length of the CDR3 is 14 residues. Germline loops: CDR1 SGHDN, CDR2 FVKESK. CDR3 DNA: TGTGCCAGCAGCCAAGTCAGGGCTGGAAACACCATATATTTT. Its translation is CASSQVRAGNTIYF.

This rearrangement joins TRBV29-1 to TRBJ2-5, with 8 bases identical to TRBD2. The V gene's germline CDR1 is SQVTM and CDR2 ANQGSEA. The CDR3 extends over 12 amino acids. Unmatched junction bases numbered 7, after V lost 8 bases and J lost 5 bases. As DNA, the CDR3 is TGCAGCTGGGCGGGAGGCCGGGAGACCCAGTACTTC. The encoded protein is CSWAGGRETQYF.

The chain joins TRBV5-5 to TRBJ1-4; perhaps TRBD1 as D (5 bases). The ends were cut back, 4 bases at V and 2 bases at J, with 24 bases in the middle. The CDR3 totals 19 residues. Germline lookup yields CDR1 SGHKS and CDR2 YYEKEE (reference sequence). The CDR3 bases are TGTGCCAGCAGCCATCCCGAAGACAGAGGGATACGGACTAATGAAAAACTGTTTTTT. The encoded protein is CASSHPEDRGIRTNEKLFF. The whole variable domain, filled in from reference TRBV5-5 and TRBJ1-4, reads DAGVTQSPTHLIKTRGQQVTLRCSPISGHKSVSWYQQVLGQGPQFIFQYYEKEERGRGNFPDRFSARQFPNYSSELNVNALLLGDSALYLCASSHPEDRGIRTNEKLFFGSGTQLSVL.

J is TRBJ1-4 and V is TRBV20-1, with a tentative D call TRBD1 (5 bases). In germline, CDR1 is DFQATT, CDR2 SNEGSKA (reference sequence). There are 14 residues in the CDR3. The V end was cut by 3 bases, the J end by 0 bases, with 8 bases between. The CDR3 region is CSARQGTTNEKLFF. CDR3 in DNA: TGCAGTGCTAGGCAGGGAACAACTAATGAAAAACTGTTTTTT.

The table lists this clonotype with many counts. The gene calls are TRBV28 and TRBJ1-1; D remains ambiguous. CDR1 and CDR2 (germline): MDHEN, SYDVKM. V dropped 3 bases and J dropped 3 bases, with 11 bases sitting between them. The CDR3 runs to 14 residues. The CDR3 spells CASSFLGRDTEAFF. CDR3 nucleotides: TGTGCCAGCAGTTTCTTGGGCCGGGACACTGAAGCTTTCTTT. Drawing the rest from reference TRBV28 and TRBJ1-1, the complete variable domain is DVKVTQSSRYLVKRTGEKVFLECVQDMDHENMFWYRQDPGLGLRLIYFSYDVKMKEKGDIPEGYSVSREKKERFSLILESASTNQTSMYLCASSFLGRDTEAFFGQGTRLTVV.

This clonotype was seen only a few times. The chain couples TRBV5-1 to TRBJ2-2, with TRBD2 as a possible D gene (5 bases). This CDR3 region has 15 residues. CDR1 SGHRS and CDR2 YFSETQ come from the germline V gene. Trimming cost V 4 bases and J 1 base, with 11 bases left between them. Here the CDR3 DNA reads TGCGCCAGCAGCCTTTTTGAGGGGAACACCGGGGAGCTGTTTTTT. Its translation: CASSLFEGNTGELFF.

This clonotype was seen a handful of times. The rearrangement links TRBV30 to TRBJ1-1; no clear D gene. Trimming took 0 bases from V and 1 from J, leaving 9 bases between them. This CDR3 comprises 14 residues. Germline loops: CDR1 GTSNPN, CDR2 SVGIG (reference sequence). The CDR3 DNA is TGTGCCTGGAGTGTGAGAAGGTCGAACACTGAAGCTTTCTTT. Protein: CAWSVRRSNTEAFF.

Many counts were recorded for this clonotype. V usage is TRBV6-1 and J usage is TRBJ2-5; TRBD2 might be the D (7 bases). Germline V gene lookup returns CDR1 MNHNS and CDR2 SASEGT. The V and J ends lost 8 bases and 2 bases respectively, with 18 bases between them. The CDR3 spans 15 residues. Written as DNA, the CDR3 is TGTGCCAGCGACGAGGGGGGGGGTCAACAAGAGACCCAGTACTTC. It is translated as CASDEGGGQQETQYF.

This clonotype was counted many times. The rearrangement uses TRBV28 and TRBJ1-4, with D uncertain. Germline CDR1 is MDHEN and CDR2 is SYDVKM. This CDR3 is built from 12 residues. V was pared by 7 bases and J by 7 bases, with 10 bases between. The DNA for the CDR3 is TGTGCCAGCAAGCAGGCGGGTGAAAAACTGTTTTTT. It specifies CASKQAGEKLFF.

This clonotype turned up a few times. The chain employs TRBV7-2 and TRBJ1-5, with unresolved D. This CDR3 is built from 12 residues. Trimming cost V 4 bases and J 6 bases, with 7 bases left between them. Germline CDR1 SGHTA, CDR2 FQGNSA. CDR3 loop: CASSSPTQPQHF. CDR3 DNA sequence: TGTGCCAGCAGCTCGCCCACTCAGCCCCAGCATTTT.

This rearrangement joins TRBV20-1 to TRBJ2-1; 14 bases are shared with TRBD2. The germline gives CDR1 DFQATT, CDR2 SNEGSKA (reference sequence). V trimming: 4 bases; J trimming: 6 bases; junction bases outside the gene matches: 11. The CDR3 extends over 17 amino acids. The CDR3 DNA follows: TGCAGTGCTAAGGGACTAGCGGGGGACATTCTAATCAATGAGCAGTTCTTC. Its protein product is CSAKGLAGDILINEQFF.

This clonotype was seen many times. The chain couples TRBV7-2 to TRBJ2-5; D is uncertain. The germline V gene has CDR1 SGHTA and CDR2 FQGNSA. Trimming cost V 4 bases and J 4 bases, with 7 bases left between them. This CDR3 spans 12 amino acids. CDR3 amino acids: CASSWVLETQYF. CDR3 sequence (DNA): TGTGCCAGCAGCTGGGTCCTAGAGACCCAGTACTTC.

There are a few counts of this clonotype. This chain uses TRBV19 with TRBJ1-1, with 7 bases fitting TRBD1. The length of the CDR3 is 18 residues. V shed 2 bases and J 3 bases; nucleotides not matched to a gene: 15. Germline assignment: CDR1 LNHDA and CDR2 SQIVND (reference sequence). The CDR3 sequence is CASSISLRSGGTDTEAFF. CDR3 DNA sequence: TGTGCCAGTAGTATAAGTCTTCGGTCAGGGGGTACGGACACTGAAGCTTTCTTT.

Concerning this clonotype itself: A much larger clone lies a single base off, so this may be a read error. As DNA, the CDR3 is TGTGCCAGCAGTCCGACAGGGGCTTCTGGGGAGCAGTACTTC. Residues: CASSPTGASGEQYF. The chain has TRBV28 and TRBJ2-7; 8 positions match TRBD1. This CDR3 spans 14 amino acids. Germline V gene data show CDR1 as MDHEN and CDR2 as SYDVKM. V shed 5 bases and J 7 bases; nucleotides not matched to a gene: 10.

This clonotype occurred many times. The V call is TRBV27, the J call TRBJ1-2; TRBD1 might be the D (5 bases). The CDR3 spans 14 residues. V lost 5 bases, J lost 4 bases, and 14 bases lay in between. Germline V lookup: CDR1 MNHEY, CDR2 SMNVEV (reference sequence). CDR3 residues: CASSPRGAGYGYTF. The CDR3, as DNA: TGTGCCAGCAGTCCCCGCGGGGCTGGCTATGGCTACACCTTC.

At least ten counts were recorded for this clonotype. The chain carries TRBV5-1 and TRBJ1-1; D is ambiguous. Germline V gives CDR1 SGHRS, CDR2 YFSETQ. Trimming cost V 0 bases and J 1 base, with 7 bases left between them. This CDR3 spans 14 amino acids. The CDR3 here is CASSLDGSNTEAFF. The CDR3 DNA follows: TGCGCCAGCAGCTTGGATGGATCGAACACTGAAGCTTTCTTT.

This clonotype was seen repeatedly, ten times or more. This sequence joins TRBV7-2 and TRBJ1-2, with D perhaps matching TRBD1 (5 bases). The CDR3 loop spans 14 amino acids. Germline V gives CDR1 SGHTA, CDR2 FQGNSA. V lost 8 bases and J lost 2, with 15 bases in between. DNA of the CDR3: TGTGCCAGCTCCTGGACAAGGAGGAACTATGGCTACACCTTC. This encodes CASSWTRRNYGYTF.

Ten or more counts support this clonotype. The chain joins TRBV6-5 to TRBJ1-6; no clear D gene. V lost 3 bases and J lost 2, with 8 bases in between. This CDR3 region has 15 residues. CDR1 and CDR2 (germline): MNHEY, SVGAGI. The CDR3: CASSYGGTYNSPLHF. CDR3 coding DNA: TGTGCCAGCAGTTATGGAGGGACCTATAATTCACCCCTCCACTTT.